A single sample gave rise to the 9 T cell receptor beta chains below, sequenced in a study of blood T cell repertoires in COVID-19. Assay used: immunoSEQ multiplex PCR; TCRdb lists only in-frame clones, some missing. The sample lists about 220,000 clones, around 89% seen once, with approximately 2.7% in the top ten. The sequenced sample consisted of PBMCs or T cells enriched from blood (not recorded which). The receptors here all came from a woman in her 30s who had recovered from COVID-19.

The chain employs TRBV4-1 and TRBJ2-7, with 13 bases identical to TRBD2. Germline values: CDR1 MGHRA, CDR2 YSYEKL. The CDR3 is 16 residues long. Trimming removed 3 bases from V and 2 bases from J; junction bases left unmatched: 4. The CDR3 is CASSHKTSGGAYEQYF. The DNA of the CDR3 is TGCGCCAGCAGCCATAAAACTAGCGGGGGGGCCTACGAGCAGTACTTC.

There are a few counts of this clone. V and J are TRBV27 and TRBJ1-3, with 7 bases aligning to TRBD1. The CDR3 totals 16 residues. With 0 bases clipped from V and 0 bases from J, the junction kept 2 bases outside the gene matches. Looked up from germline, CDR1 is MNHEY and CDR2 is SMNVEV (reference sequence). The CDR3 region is CASSLSGTVSGNTIYF. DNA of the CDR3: TGTGCCAGCAGTTTATCCGGGACAGTCTCTGGAAACACCATATATTTT.

The CDR3 sequence: CASSFEQGEGYGYTF. The CDR3 nucleotides are TGTGCCAGCAGCTTCGAACAGGGAGAGGGCTATGGCTACACCTTC. This chain joins TRBV13 and TRBJ1-2; tentative D call: TRBD1 (6 bases). Trimming shortened V by 3 bases and J by 4 bases, and 15 bases separated the two germline ends. Germline V gene data show CDR1 as PRHDT and CDR2 as FYEKMQ (reference sequence). The CDR3 is 15 amino acids. The full variable domain, completed using reference TRBV13 and TRBJ1-2, is AAGVIQSPRHLIKEKRETATLKCYPIPRHDTVYWYQQGPGQDPQFLISFYEKMQSDKGSIPDRFSAQQFSDYHSELNMSSLELGDSALYFCASSFEQGEGYGYTFGSGTRLTVV.

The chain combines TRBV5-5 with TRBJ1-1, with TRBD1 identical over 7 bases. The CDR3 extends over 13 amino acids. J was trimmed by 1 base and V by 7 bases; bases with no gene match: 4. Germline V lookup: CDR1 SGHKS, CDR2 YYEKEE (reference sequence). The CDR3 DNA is TGTGCCAGCTCTAACAGGGGGAACACTGAAGCTTTCTTT. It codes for CASSNRGNTEAFF.

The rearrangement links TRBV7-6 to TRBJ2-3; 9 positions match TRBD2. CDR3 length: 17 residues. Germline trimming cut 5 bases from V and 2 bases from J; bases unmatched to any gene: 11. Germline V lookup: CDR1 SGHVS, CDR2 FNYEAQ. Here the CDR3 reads CASSPSAGGLLTDTQYF. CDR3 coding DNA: TGTGCCAGCAGCCCCTCAGCGGGGGGCCTTCTCACAGATACGCAGTATTTT.

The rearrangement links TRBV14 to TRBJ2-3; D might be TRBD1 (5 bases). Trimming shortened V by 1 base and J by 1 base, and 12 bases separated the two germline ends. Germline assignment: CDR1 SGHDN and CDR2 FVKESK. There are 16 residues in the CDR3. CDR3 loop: CASSQGRQGGTDTQYF. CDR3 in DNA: TGTGCCAGCAGCCAAGGGCGTCAGGGTGGCACAGATACGCAGTATTTT.

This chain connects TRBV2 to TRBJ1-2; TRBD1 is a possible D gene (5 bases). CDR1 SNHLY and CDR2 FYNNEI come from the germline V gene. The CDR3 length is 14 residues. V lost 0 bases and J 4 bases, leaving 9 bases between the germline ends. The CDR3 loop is CASSEAWQGYGYTF. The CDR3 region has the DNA TGTGCCAGCAGTGAAGCGTGGCAGGGCTATGGCTACACCTTC.

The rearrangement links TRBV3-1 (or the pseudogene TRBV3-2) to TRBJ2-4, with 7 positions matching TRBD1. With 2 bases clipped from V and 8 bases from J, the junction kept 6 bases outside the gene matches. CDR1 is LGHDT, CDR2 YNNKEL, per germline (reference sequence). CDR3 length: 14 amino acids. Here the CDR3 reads CASSQTNTGDIQYF. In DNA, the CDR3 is TGTGCCAGCAGCCAAACCAACACAGGGGACATTCAGTACTTC.

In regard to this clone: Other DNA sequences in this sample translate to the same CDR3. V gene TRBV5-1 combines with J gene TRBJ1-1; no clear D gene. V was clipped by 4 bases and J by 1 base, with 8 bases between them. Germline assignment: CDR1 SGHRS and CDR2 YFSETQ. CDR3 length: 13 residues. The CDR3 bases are TGCGCCAGCAGCCCCGGGAAGAACACTGAAGCTTTCTTT. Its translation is CASSPGKNTEAFF.